Sequencing of this TCR beta chain was carried out in a study of control samples from healthy donors and cancer patients. Germline CDR1 reads SNHLY; CDR2 reads FYNNEI. The CDR3 is 14 residues long. Trimming shortened V by 4 bases and J by 6 bases, and 13 bases separated the two germline ends. Clones were sequenced by immunoSEQ multiplex PCR, and TCRdb holds only the in-frame ones, with some missing. Of 150,000 to 200,000 clones detected, around 90% appear once; the ten largest clones hold 1.2% to 1.5%. The sample holds one count of this clone. This TCR was sampled from a man in his thirties or forties in good health. The chain employs TRBV2 and TRBJ2-1; no definite D call. Sequencing input: blood. The CDR3 here is CASSAKTTGNEQFF. The CDR3 region has the DNA TGTGCCAGCAGTGCCAAAACCACGGGCAATGAGCAGTTCTTC.